This T cell receptor beta chain was recorded in a study of sequential checkpoint blockade in melanoma. Study observations and caveats: Mutational load did not correlate with tumor T-cell fraction or clonality.

Turning to this clone: Antigen unknown.

Treatment meaning: randomized to nivolumab then ipilimumab (arm A) or the reverse (arm B). Patients had received no earlier DNA-damaging chemotherapy. The CDR3 is 15 amino acids. The ends lost 5 bases at V and 0 bases at J; junction bases unmatched: 5. The protocol was immunoSEQ multiplex PCR, while the TCRdb copy is restricted to in-frame clones and leaves out a portion. The sample consists of some 4,900 clones, roughly a third of them appearing once. V gene TRBV6-7 combines with J gene TRBJ2-5; 8 nucleotides agree with TRBD2. TRBV6-7 falls under the ORF class, with uncertain function. The sequence derives from a human donor with melanoma. The sample in question was tumor tissue (inferred from file names), obtained from a patient given nivolumab and ipilimumab in sequence. The chain's CDR3 is CASSESGGYQETQYF. The DNA of the CDR3 is TGTGCCAGCAGTGAAAGCGGGGGATACCAAGAGACCCAGTACTTC.